This TCR beta chain was retrieved from a study of identical twins. General study results and limits: Models, which agreed with sharing between unrelated individuals, nonetheless underestimated the out-of-frame TCR alpha sharing seen in monozygotic twins.

This CDR3 has 11 amino acids. Germline CDR1 and CDR2: SNHLY and FYNNEI. The V end was cut by 2 bases, the J end by 5 bases, with 0 bases between. Turning to this clonotype: The target antigen is unknown.

Each CDR3 protein gets one entry after TCRdb re-called the 5' RACE reads with MiXCR. The sample includes approximately 490,000 distinct CDR3 sequences, approximately 20% of them seen just once. These data also featured in a second study, about yellow fever vaccine responses in identical twins.

The receptor was isolated from a woman aged 18-35 years in good health. Sample: CD4+ T cells sorted from blood. The genes are TRBV2 and TRBJ2-2; D is undetermined. CDR3 amino acids: CASSETGELFF. The CDR3 DNA reads as TGTGCCAGCAGTGAAACCGGGGAGCTGTTTTTT.